This T cell receptor (beta chain) was sequenced for a study of graft-versus-host responses after intestinal transplantation. This clone was detected a few times. Only in-frame clones appear in the TCRdb table, and some are missing; sequencing was by immunoSEQ multiplex PCR. The sample contains under 20,000 clones, around 40% of which appear only once. Looked up from germline, CDR1 is SEHNR and CDR2 is FQNEAQ (reference sequence). Losses at the gene ends were 10 bases for V and 2 bases for J; bases not matched to a gene: 3. This CDR3 comprises 12 residues. The chain has TRBV7-9 and TRBJ2-3; 7 nucleotides match TRBD1. This clonotype was obtained from a human patient who was an organ donor for intestinal transplantation. The sequences come from alloreactive CD4+ T cells from a mixed lymphocyte reaction culture, collected before transplantation. As for subset: CFSE-low proliferating T cells sorted from approximately 6-day pre-transplant mixed lymphocyte reaction (GvH or HvG direction). The CDR3 DNA sequence: TGTGCCACACAGGGGAACACAGATACGCAGTATTTT. It encodes CATQGNTDTQYF.